What follows is one T cell receptor beta chain and its context. The protocol was immunoSEQ multiplex PCR, while the TCRdb copy is restricted to in-frame clones and leaves out a portion. In the table there are 400,000 to 450,000 clones, roughly 90% of which are singletons. This entry is derived from a study of control samples from healthy donors and cancer patients. Germline CDR1 and CDR2: MNHEY and SVGEGT. After removal of 5 bases from V and 6 bases from J, the junction contained 21 bases not matched to a gene. This CDR3 contains 19 residues. The specimen sequenced was PBMCs. The TCR comes from a man in his forties or fifties with head and neck cancer. This chain uses TRBV6-2 or TRBV6-3 with TRBJ2-3, with 9 bases lining up with TRBD2. As DNA, the CDR3 is TGTGCCAGCAGTCCCCAATATCTTGGACTAGCGTTGGGGCGGGATACGCAGTATTTT. Translating it yields CASSPQYLGLALGRDTQYF.